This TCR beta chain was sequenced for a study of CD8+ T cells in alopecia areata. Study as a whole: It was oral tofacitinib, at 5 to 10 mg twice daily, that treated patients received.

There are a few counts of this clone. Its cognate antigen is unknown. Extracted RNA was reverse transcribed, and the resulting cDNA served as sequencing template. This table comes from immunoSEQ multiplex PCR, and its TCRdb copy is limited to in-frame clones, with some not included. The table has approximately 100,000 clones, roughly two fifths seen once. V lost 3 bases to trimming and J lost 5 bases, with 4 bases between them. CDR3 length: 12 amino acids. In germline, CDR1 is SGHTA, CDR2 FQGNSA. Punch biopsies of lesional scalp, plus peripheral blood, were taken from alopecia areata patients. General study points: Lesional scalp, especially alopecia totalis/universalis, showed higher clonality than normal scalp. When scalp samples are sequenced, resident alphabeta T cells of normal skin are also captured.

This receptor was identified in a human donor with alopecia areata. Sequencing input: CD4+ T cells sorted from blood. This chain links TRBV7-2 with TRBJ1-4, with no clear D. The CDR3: CASSFRNEKLFF. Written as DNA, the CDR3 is TGTGCCAGCAGCTTCAGGAATGAAAAACTGTTTTTT.